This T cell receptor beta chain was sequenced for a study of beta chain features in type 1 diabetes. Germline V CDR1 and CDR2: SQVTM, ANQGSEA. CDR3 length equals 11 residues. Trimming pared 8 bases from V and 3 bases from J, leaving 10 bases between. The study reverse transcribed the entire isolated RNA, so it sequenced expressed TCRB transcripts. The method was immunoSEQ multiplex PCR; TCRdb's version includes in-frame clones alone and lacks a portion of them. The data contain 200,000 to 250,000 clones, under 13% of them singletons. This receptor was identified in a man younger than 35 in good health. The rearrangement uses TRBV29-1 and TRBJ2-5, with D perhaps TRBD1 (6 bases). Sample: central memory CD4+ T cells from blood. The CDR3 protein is CSLRTEETQYF. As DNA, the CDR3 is TGCAGCCTACGGACAGAAGAGACCCAGTACTTC.